This T cell receptor (beta chain) was retrieved from a study of response to subunit inactivated influenza vaccine. Points from the study as a whole: Authors suggested seasonal influenza vaccinations each recruit few new T cells.

Unmatched junction bases numbered 5, after V lost 2 bases and J lost 6 bases. This CDR3 comprises 15 residues. Germline V CDR1 and CDR2: MGHRA, YSYEKL. This clonotype was seen a handful of times. The antigen is not known. A single record per CDR3 protein comes from TCRdb applying MiXCR to the RT-PCR reads. The sample has 530,000 or so distinct CDR3 sequences, around 11% seen once. The source was PBMCs from blood, collected on the day of vaccination. The chain is built from TRBV4-1 and TRBJ2-7; 12 bases fit TRBD2. The source is a man between 45 and 60 years old who received an inactivated influenza vaccine. This CDR3 is CASSQTGLAGPEQYF. The CDR3 DNA follows: TGCGCCAGCAGCCAAACGGGACTAGCGGGCCCCGAGCAGTACTTC.